This TCR beta chain was recorded in a study of radiotherapy plus CTLA-4 blockade in lung cancer. At the level of the study: For 15% to 20% of patients, objective responses occurred, and 30% to 35% had disease control.

Sequencing was performed with immunoSEQ multiplex PCR; in TCRdb, only in-frame clones are kept and a portion is missing. The sample carries 50,000 or so clones, approximately 80% recorded once. CDR1 is SNHLY and CDR2 is FYNNEI in the germline V gene. This CDR3 has 15 residues. J gave up 4 bases and V 5 bases, and 4 bases lay outside the gene matches. This clonotype was obtained from a human donor with non-small cell lung cancer who had a partial response to radiotherapy plus ipilimumab. Sequenced material: peripheral blood, taken from a patient treated with radiotherapy plus ipilimumab. V usage is TRBV2 and J usage is TRBJ2-1; 11 positions agree with TRBD2. CDR3 sequence: CASSLAGGAYNEQFF. As DNA, the CDR3 is TGTGCCAGCAGTCTAGCGGGGGGCGCGTACAATGAGCAGTTCTTC.